This entry lists 21 T cell receptor beta chains sequenced from one sample in a study of cytomegalovirus exposure and HLA in healthy donors (dated by TCRdb to 2016 to 2017). To prepare the library, the immunoSEQ multiplex PCR assay was applied. For the multiplex PCR, a mixture combining 60 forward primers for TCR Vbeta segments and 13 reverse primers for TCR Jbeta segments was used. Drawn from immuneACCESS, this table holds only the in-frame rearrangements with V and J called that TCRdb kept. Clones are partly lost; checked studies trace under half to an unresolved V gene and leave the rest unexplained. Across this sample there are about 210,000 clones, with about 85% seen only once. The leading ten clones occupy roughly 10% of the sample. Sequencing was done on a sample of PBMCs. The receptors were sampled from a woman in her forties or fifties in good health and CMV-seropositive.

This chain connects TRBV5-1 to TRBJ1-5; 9 bases fit TRBD1. Trimming removed 2 bases from V and 7 bases from J; junction bases left unmatched: 4. Germline CDR1 SGHRS, CDR2 YFSETQ. The CDR3 consists of 14 residues. CDR3 coding DNA: TGCGCCAGCAGCTTAGGGGGACAGGGACAGCCCCAGCATTTT. Protein: CASSLGGQGQPQHF.

This clone was observed a single time. The V and J genes are TRBV9 and TRBJ2-1; TRBD1 matches at 7 bases. The V segment lost 3 bases and the J segment 1 base; nucleotides outside the gene matches: 16. CDR3 size: 19 residues. CDR1 and CDR2 from the germline V gene are SGDLS and YYNGEE. The chain's CDR3 is CASSAHSNRGPRSYNEQFF. CDR3 in DNA: TGTGCCAGCAGCGCCCACTCCAACAGGGGCCCGAGGTCCTACAATGAGCAGTTCTTC.

The chain joins TRBV10-3 to TRBJ1-1; TRBD1 is a possible D gene (6 bases). The CDR3 sequence is 13 residues long. CDR1 is ENHRY and CDR2 is SYGVKD in the germline V gene. V gave up 10 bases and J gave up 1 base, with 13 bases separating them. CDR3 region: CATMRGGNTEAFF. CDR3 bases: TGTGCCACCATGAGGGGGGGGAACACTGAAGCTTTCTTT.

The chain couples TRBV7-2 to TRBJ1-5; D is undetermined. Trimming shortened V by 3 bases and J by 4 bases, and 7 bases separated the two germline ends. The CDR3 consists of 13 residues. Per germline, CDR1 SGHTA and CDR2 FQGNSA. The CDR3 region has the DNA TGTGCCAGCAGCTTCGATCGGAATCAGCCCCAGCATTTT. Its protein product is CASSFDRNQPQHF.

The chain links TRBV7-2 to TRBJ2-7; 12 bases agree with TRBD2. CDR1 and CDR2 from the germline V gene are SGHTA and FQGNSA. J was trimmed by 4 bases and V by 5 bases; bases with no gene match: 12. The CDR3 runs to 17 residues. The CDR3: CASSPIPTSGGFYEQYF. The DNA of the CDR3 is TGTGCCAGCAGCCCAATCCCTACTAGCGGGGGGTTTTACGAGCAGTACTTC.

The chain is built from TRBV6-6 and TRBJ2-7, with D unclear. V was pared by 6 bases and J by 2 bases, with 17 bases between. Per germline, CDR1 MNHNY and CDR2 SVGAGI (reference sequence). The CDR3 contains 15 residues. The CDR3: CASSSGPQYTYEQYF. In DNA, the CDR3 is TGTGCCAGCAGCTCTGGTCCACAGTACACCTACGAGCAGTACTTC.

The chain employs TRBV7-2 and TRBJ1-1, with TRBD1 matching 8 bases. In germline, CDR1 is SGHTA, CDR2 FQGNSA. J gave up 1 base and V 4 bases, and 5 bases lay outside the gene matches. This CDR3 has 15 amino acids. The CDR3: CASSYRQGTNTEAFF. The CDR3 region has the DNA TGTGCCAGCAGCTACAGACAGGGGACGAACACTGAAGCTTTCTTT.

This chain links TRBV10-3 with TRBJ1-4, with TRBD1 matching 8 bases. After removal of 4 bases from V and 8 bases from J, the junction contained 6 bases not matched to a gene. The CDR3 is 14 amino acids. The germline V gene encodes CDR1 ENHRY and CDR2 SYGVKD. CDR3 sequence (DNA): TGTGCCATCAGTGCGGGACAGGCTGGCGAAAAACTGTTTTTT. Translating gives CAISAGQAGEKLFF.

The genes are TRBV29-1 and TRBJ2-6, with D maybe TRBD2 (5 bases). The CDR3 covers 15 residues. V gave up 6 bases and J gave up 2 bases, with 14 bases separating them. The germline gives CDR1 SQVTM, CDR2 ANQGSEA. The CDR3 bases are TGCAGCGTCGAGGCGAGGGCTACTGGGGCCAACGTCCTGACTTTC. Translated: CSVEARATGANVLTF.

The chain recombines TRBV19 with TRBJ1-6, with a tentative D call TRBD1 (6 bases). This CDR3 contains 16 residues. Per germline, CDR1 LNHDA and CDR2 SQIVND (reference sequence). The germline V and J ends were trimmed by 6 bases and 10 bases, with 22 bases remaining between them. The CDR3 region is CASSDLPQGQRSPLHF. The CDR3, as DNA: TGTGCCAGTAGCGACCTGCCACAGGGTCAGAGGTCACCCCTCCACTTT.

The V gene is TRBV5-1, the J gene TRBJ2-5, with D perhaps matching TRBD2 (7 bases). The CDR3 sequence is 14 residues long. Germline V lookup: CDR1 SGHRS, CDR2 YFSETQ. Trimming stripped 1 base from V and 5 bases from J, with 12 bases between. The CDR3 here is CASSLWGGDETQYF. CDR3 DNA sequence: TGCGCCAGCAGCTTGTGGGGGGGCGATGAGACCCAGTACTTC.

The genes are TRBV7-2 and TRBJ1-6; D gene unclear. The CDR3 is 13 amino acids. V dropped 6 bases and J dropped 4 bases, with 7 bases sitting between them. CDR1 is SGHTA, CDR2 FQGNSA, per germline. CDR3 amino acids: CASRTVYNSPLHF. DNA for the CDR3: TGTGCCAGCAGGACTGTGTATAATTCACCCCTCCACTTT.

This clone was seen just once. The chain uses TRBV6-5 and TRBJ2-5; maybe TRBD1 (5 bases). Per the germline V gene, CDR1 is MNHEY and CDR2 is SVGAGI. This CDR3 region has 14 residues. Trimming took off 2 bases at V and 2 bases at J, with 9 bases between the two ends. The CDR3 coding sequence is TGTGCCAGCAGTTACACGGCAGGGCAAGAGACCCAGTACTTC. Amino acids: CASSYTAGQETQYF.

The genes are TRBV19 and TRBJ1-2; D gene uncertain. CDR1 is LNHDA, CDR2 SQIVND, per germline (reference sequence). V lost 3 bases and J lost 3, with 11 bases in between. This CDR3 has 14 residues. The CDR3 reads CASSIIPGDYGYTF. The CDR3 coding sequence is TGTGCCAGTAGTATTATCCCGGGAGACTATGGCTACACCTTC.

The chain has TRBV28 and TRBJ1-1, with TRBD1 identical over 8 bases. Germline lookup yields CDR1 MDHEN and CDR2 SYDVKM. The CDR3 has 14 amino acids. V shed 5 bases, J shed 6 bases, and the junction held 8 bases outside the gene matches. The CDR3 bases are TGTGCCAGCAGTCCCAGGGGGCGGGGGCCTGAAGCTTTCTTT. It is translated as CASSPRGRGPEAFF. The whole variable domain, filled in from reference TRBV28 and TRBJ1-1, reads DVKVTQSSRYLVKRTGEKVFLECVQDMDHENMFWYRQDPGLGLRLIYFSYDVKMKEKGDIPEGYSVSREKKERFSLILESASTNQTSMYLCASSPRGRGPEAFFGQGTRLTVV.

The DNA for the CDR3 is TGTGCCAGCAGTTCTTCCGGGACAGGGGGGGATTTTCATGGCTACACCTTC. It encodes CASSSSGTGGDFHGYTF. The chain joins TRBV28 to TRBJ1-2, with 11 bases fitting TRBD1. CDR3 size: 17 residues. V was clipped by 4 bases and J by 6 bases; unmatched bases: 13. CDR1 is MDHEN and CDR2 is SYDVKM in the germline V gene.

This sequence joins TRBV4-1 and TRBJ1-4; 9 nucleotides align to TRBD1. The germline gives CDR1 MGHRA, CDR2 YSYEKL. V was pared by 5 bases and J by 3 bases, with 7 bases of the junction left unmatched. The CDR3 consists of 16 residues. CDR3 sequence reads: CASSFGQGISNEKLFF. CDR3 nucleotides: TGCGCCAGCAGCTTCGGACAGGGGATATCTAATGAAAAACTGTTTTTT.

Here the CDR3 reads CASSERDYYGYTF. CDR3 nucleotides: TGTGCCAGCAGTGAGAGGGACTACTATGGCTACACCTTC. This rearrangement joins TRBV6-1 to TRBJ1-2; D perhaps matches TRBD1 (5 bases). This CDR3 has 13 amino acids. Germline loops: CDR1 MNHNS, CDR2 SASEGT. With 3 bases removed from V and 3 bases from J, the gap between germline ends came to 8 bases.

The chain links TRBV30 to TRBJ1-2; 7 bases map to TRBD1. The V gene end was trimmed by 2 bases and the J gene end by 4 bases; junction bases not matched to a gene: 13. Germline V CDR1 and CDR2: GTSNPN, SVGIG (reference sequence). This CDR3 is 16 amino acids long. The CDR3 DNA reads TGTGCCTGGAGTCGACAGGGAACTAAAAAGGGCTATGGCTACACCTTC. Its translation is CAWSRQGTKKGYGYTF.

About this clone: This same CDR3 is encoded by further DNA sequences in the sample. In nucleotides, the CDR3 is TGTGCCAGCAGCCAAGGGACAGGGAATTCACCCCTCCACTTT. As protein: CASSQGTGNSPLHF. This chain joins TRBV4-2 and TRBJ1-6, with TRBD1 matching over 8 bases. V was clipped by 1 base and J by 7 bases; unmatched bases: 0. The germline V gene encodes CDR1 LGHNA and CDR2 YNFKEQ. This CDR3 is 14 amino acids long.

V and J are TRBV15 and TRBJ2-1, with 8 bases that match TRBD2. The CDR3 runs 15 residues. From germline, CDR1 is LNHNV and CDR2 YYDKDF (reference sequence). J lost 1 base, V lost 6 bases, and 5 bases had no gene match. CDR3 sequence reads: CATRGGGLSYNEQFF. CDR3 in DNA: TGTGCCACCAGGGGCGGGGGGTTATCCTACAATGAGCAGTTCTTC.